This passage covers 10 T cell receptor beta chains from one sample sequenced in a study of blood T cell repertoires in COVID-19. Only in-frame clones appear in the TCRdb table, and some are missing; sequencing was by immunoSEQ multiplex PCR. The sample has some 250,000 clones; roughly 79% are singletons. The specimen was peripheral blood. The receptors originated from a woman aged 80 or over with COVID-19, enrolled during active disease.

The V call is TRBV6-6, the J call TRBJ1-6; 9 bases are shared with TRBD1. In germline, CDR1 is MNHNY, CDR2 SVGAGI (reference sequence). The CDR3 runs to 16 residues. V lost 7 bases, J lost 6 bases, and 10 bases stayed unmatched. CDR3 in amino acids: CASTYGPGQGNSPLHF. The CDR3, as DNA: TGTGCCAGCACTTATGGTCCGGGACAGGGTAATTCACCCCTCCACTTT.

This clone was recorded a few times. V usage is TRBV3-1 (or the pseudogene TRBV3-2) and J usage is TRBJ1-1; D is ambiguous. In germline, CDR1 is LGHDT, CDR2 YNNKEL (reference sequence). CDR3 length: 13 residues. V gave up 4 bases and J gave up 5 bases, with 11 bases separating them. The chain's CDR3 is CASSLLETTEAFF. The CDR3 nucleotides read TGTGCCAGCAGCCTTCTCGAGACAACTGAAGCTTTCTTT.

The chain carries TRBV27 and TRBJ2-1; 8 nucleotides agree with TRBD1. Per germline, CDR1 MNHEY and CDR2 SMNVEV (reference sequence). Trimming at V came to 3 bases and at J to 5 bases, leaving 15 bases not matched to a gene. The CDR3 length is 18 residues. CDR3 DNA sequence: TGTGCCAGCAGTTTTTATCCCGAGGACAGGGTAAAGGACAATGAGCAGTTCTTC. It translates to CASSFYPEDRVKDNEQFF.

The chain links TRBV18 to TRBJ2-3; D perhaps matches TRBD2 (6 bases). The CDR3 covers 15 residues. V lost 3 bases to trimming and J lost 0 bases, with 10 bases between them. Germline CDR1 KGHSH, CDR2 LQKENI. CDR3 sequence: CASSPRGTSTDTQYF. The DNA of the CDR3 is TGTGCCAGCTCACCCCGGGGGACCAGCACAGATACGCAGTATTTT.

This sequence joins TRBV28 and TRBJ1-2; the match to TRBD1 covers 7 bases. CDR3 length: 15 residues. The junction had 14 bases not matched to a gene; V was cut back by 5 bases and J by 8 bases. Germline V gene lookup returns CDR1 MDHEN and CDR2 SYDVKM. CDR3 bases: TGTGCCAGCAGTAAGGGACAGAGACACCCCCGAGGCTACACCTTC. Translation gives CASSKGQRHPRGYTF.

The chain employs TRBV12-3 or TRBV12-4 and TRBJ2-7; no reliable D call. There are 13 residues in the CDR3. Between the trimmed V and J ends, which lost 5 bases and 7 bases, there was a span of 15 bases. The CDR3 DNA reads as TGTGCCAGCAGTACACTAACATTCGGGGAGCAGTACTTC. It encodes CASSTLTFGEQYF.

The chain combines TRBV6-6 with TRBJ1-6; 9 nucleotides match TRBD1. This CDR3 has 19 residues. V was clipped by 5 bases and J by 4 bases; unmatched bases: 15. The V gene's germline CDR1 is MNHNY and CDR2 SVGAGI (reference sequence). The CDR3 bases are TGTGCCAGCAGTCCCCCCTCTTCGGGGACAGGGCTTTATAATTCACCCCTCCACTTT. This gives the protein CASSPPSSGTGLYNSPLHF.

This sequence joins TRBV18 and TRBJ2-1; possibly TRBD1 for D (7 bases). V was cut by 3 bases and J by 9 bases, with 15 bases left in between. CDR1 is KGHSH, CDR2 LQKENI, per germline. This CDR3 has 14 residues. This chain's CDR3 is CASSPRDRQFEQFF. The CDR3 DNA reads TGTGCCAGCTCACCGCGGGACAGACAATTTGAGCAGTTCTTC.

The chain combines TRBV18 with TRBJ2-2; a weak D match, TRBD1 (6 bases). This CDR3 has 16 residues. With 5 bases removed from V and 0 bases from J, the gap between germline ends came to 13 bases. The germline CDR1 and CDR2 sequences are KGHSH and LQKENI. The CDR3 nucleotides read TGTGCCAGCTCATACACAGGGCTATCGAACACCGGGGAGCTGTTTTTT. Amino acid sequence: CASSYTGLSNTGELFF. Together with reference TRBV18 and TRBJ2-2, the CDR3 gives the full variable domain: NAGVMQNPRHLVRRRGQEARLRCSPMKGHSHVYWYRQLPEEGLKFMVYLQKENIIDESGMPKERFSAEFPKEGPSILRIQQVVRGDSAAYFCASSYTGLSNTGELFFGEGSRLTVL.

This chain links TRBV30 with TRBJ2-7, with D perhaps matching TRBD2 (5 bases). The germline V gene has CDR1 GTSNPN and CDR2 SVGIG (reference sequence). The CDR3 is made up of 14 amino acids. Deletions cut 0 bases from V and 4 bases from J, with 13 bases between. CDR3 sequence (DNA): TGTGCCTGGAGTGTACCCCGGGATAAGTACGAGCAGTACTTC. Translating it yields CAWSVPRDKYEQYF.